The TCR beta chain described here comes from a study of beta chain features in type 1 diabetes. In this sample, this clone turned up a few times. Relative to the germline gene, one junction end is altered; a read error may explain this. The CDR3 consists of 15 residues. CDR1 is LGHNA, CDR2 YSLEER, per germline. The sequenced template was cDNA made from the entire isolated RNA. Sequenced by immunoSEQ multiplex PCR; TCRdb stores in-frame clones only, minus some. The sample lists around 320,000 clones; roughly 15% were seen once. The sequencing input was central memory CD4+ T cells from blood. This TCR was recovered from a man younger than 40 in good health. This chain links TRBV4-3 with TRBJ2-3; 8 bases are a match to TRBD2. The CDR3 DNA sequence: TGCGCCAGCAGCCAAGAACTAGCGGCGACAGCTACGCAGTATTTT. Translated, it gives CASSQELAATATQYF.